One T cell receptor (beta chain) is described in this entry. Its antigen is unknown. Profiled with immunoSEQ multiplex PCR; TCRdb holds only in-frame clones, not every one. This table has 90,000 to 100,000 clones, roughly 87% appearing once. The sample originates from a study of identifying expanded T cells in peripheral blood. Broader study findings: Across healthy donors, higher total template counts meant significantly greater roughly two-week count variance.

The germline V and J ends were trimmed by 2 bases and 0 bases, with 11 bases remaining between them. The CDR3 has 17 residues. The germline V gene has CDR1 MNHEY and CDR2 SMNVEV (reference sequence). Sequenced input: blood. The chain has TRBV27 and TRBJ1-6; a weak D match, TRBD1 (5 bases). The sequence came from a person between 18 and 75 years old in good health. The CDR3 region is CASSLVWGSSYNSPLHF. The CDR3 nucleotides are TGTGCCAGCAGTTTAGTTTGGGGGAGCTCCTATAATTCACCCCTCCACTTT.